One TCR beta chain is described in this entry. As every portion of the isolated RNA was reverse transcribed, the sequencing read expressed TCRB transcripts. Roughly 3.7 million reads, on average, came from each naive, central memory and regulatory T cell sample. Some clones are missing from TCRdb's copy, which holds only in-frame ones; the method was immunoSEQ multiplex PCR. The data hold just over 600,000 clones, with roughly 16% observed a single time. The germline gives CDR1 LGHNA, CDR2 YSLEER. With 0 bases removed from V and 6 bases from J, the gap between germline ends came to 17 bases. The CDR3 extends over 17 amino acids. This record comes from a study of beta chain features in type 1 diabetes. Overall study: Cell yields, age and gender were similar between patients and healthy donors.

The origin of this receptor is a man between 18 and 35 years old in good health. The chain links TRBV4-3 to TRBJ1-4; tentatively, D is TRBD1 (5 bases). Sequences were obtained from naive CD4+ T cells from blood. The CDR3 protein is CASSQDGRVKGDEKLFF. The CDR3, as DNA: TGCGCCAGCAGCCAAGATGGCAGGGTGAAGGGAGATGAAAAACTGTTTTTT.